These 23 T cell receptor beta chains share one sample of origin, sequenced in a study of blood T cell repertoires in COVID-19. Assay used: immunoSEQ multiplex PCR; TCRdb lists only in-frame clones, some missing. The sample has more than 85,000 clones, 87% seen once. Input material: peripheral blood. The receptors were sampled from a woman aged 50 to 65 with COVID-19, enrolled during active disease.

There are a few counts of this clone. The gene calls are TRBV5-6 and TRBJ1-3; D perhaps matches TRBD1 (5 bases). There are 15 residues in the CDR3. With 0 bases removed from V and 1 base from J, the gap between germline ends came to 8 bases. Germline V lookup: CDR1 SGHDT, CDR2 YYEEEE. Here the CDR3 DNA reads TGTGCCAGCAGCTTGGTGGGGGGATCTGGAAACACCATATATTTT. It specifies CASSLVGGSGNTIYF.

This rearrangement joins TRBV7-2 to TRBJ2-3; D possibly corresponds to TRBD1 (6 bases). This CDR3 has 16 residues. V shed 5 bases and J shed 1 base, with 16 bases lying between them. Looked up from germline, CDR1 is SGHTA and CDR2 is FQGNSA. The CDR3 sequence: CASSPDDRPGTDTQYF. CDR3 in DNA: TGTGCCAGCAGCCCAGACGACAGGCCGGGCACAGATACGCAGTATTTT. The variable domain in full, completed from reference TRBV7-2 and TRBJ2-3, reads GAGVSQSPSNKVTEKGKDVELRCDPISGHTALYWYRQSLGQGLEFLIYFQGNSAPDKSGLPSDRFSAERTGGSVSTLTIQRTQQEDSAVYLCASSPDDRPGTDTQYFGPGTRLTVL.

The genes are TRBV11-2 and TRBJ2-7; the D gene is possibly TRBD1 (6 bases). The CDR3 is 16 residues long. Trimming removed 0 bases from V and 0 bases from J, with 12 bases in between. Germline V lookup: CDR1 SGHAT, CDR2 FQNNGV. The CDR3, as DNA: TGTGCCAGCAGCTTAGATCTTGGACAGACCTCCTACGAGCAGTACTTC. It yields the protein CASSLDLGQTSYEQYF. The full variable domain, in which reference TRBV11-2 and TRBJ2-7 provide the parts outside the CDR3, is EAGVAQSPRYKIIEKRQSVAFWCNPISGHATLYWYQQILGQGPKLLIQFQNNGVVDDSQLPKDRFSAERLKGVDSTLKIQPAKLEDSAVYLCASSLDLGQTSYEQYFGPGTRLTVT.

Here the CDR3 reads CASSSLFDRYTEAFF. CDR3 DNA sequence: TGTGCCAGCAGTTCCTTATTCGACAGATACACTGAAGCTTTCTTT. The chain is built from TRBV6-2 or TRBV6-3 and TRBJ1-1, with D tentatively TRBD1 (5 bases). CDR1 is MNHEY and CDR2 is SVGEGT in the germline V gene. Between the trimmed V and J ends, which lost 4 bases and 3 bases, there was a span of 15 bases. The CDR3 is 15 residues long.

This clone has a handful of counts. This sequence joins TRBV4-1 and TRBJ2-7; 7 positions match TRBD1. The CDR3 totals 15 residues. V was pared by 0 bases and J by 3 bases, with 5 bases of the junction left unmatched. Germline loops: CDR1 MGHRA, CDR2 YSYEKL. CDR3 residues: CASSQERDRFYEQYF. CDR3 sequence (DNA): TGCGCCAGCAGCCAAGAACGGGACAGATTCTACGAGCAGTACTTC.

V and J are TRBV4-3 and TRBJ1-1, with a weak D call TRBD1 (5 bases). Trimming took off 8 bases at V and 5 bases at J, with 15 bases between the two ends. Germline CDR1 and CDR2: LGHNA and YSLEER. The CDR3 has 13 amino acids. The CDR3 protein is CASRDSYRTEAFF. CDR3 bases: TGCGCCAGCCGCGACAGTTACCGAACTGAAGCTTTCTTT.

The chain recombines TRBV19 with TRBJ2-2; D ambiguous. The CDR3 has 15 amino acids. CDR1 and CDR2 (germline): LNHDA, SQIVND (reference sequence). V was pared by 6 bases and J by 0 bases, with 11 bases between. CDR3 sequence reads: CASSPRRANTGELFF. The DNA of the CDR3 is TGTGCCAGTAGCCCAAGACGGGCGAACACCGGGGAGCTGTTTTTT.

This clone appeared once. V gene TRBV3-1 (or the pseudogene TRBV3-2) combines with J gene TRBJ2-1, with TRBD2 identical over 7 bases. The CDR3 consists of 14 residues. V lost 0 bases, J lost 7 bases, and 3 bases stayed unmatched. Per germline, CDR1 LGHDT and CDR2 YNNKEL (reference sequence). For the CDR3, the DNA is TGTGCCAGCAGCCAAGATCAGGGAGGGAATGAGCAGTTCTTC. It is translated as CASSQDQGGNEQFF.

The rearrangement joins TRBV19 to TRBJ1-5; 7 nucleotides line up with TRBD1. The germline V gene has CDR1 LNHDA and CDR2 SQIVND (reference sequence). Losses at the gene ends were 2 bases for V and 2 bases for J; bases not matched to a gene: 6. The CDR3 runs to 16 residues. The CDR3 DNA follows: TGTGCCAGTAGTATATGGGGAACAGGGGGCAATCAGCCCCAGCATTTT. This gives the protein CASSIWGTGGNQPQHF.

This sequence joins TRBV12-5 and TRBJ1-5; no definite D call. The germline CDR1 and CDR2 sequences are LGHNT and FRNRAP. The length of the CDR3 is 12 residues. Trimming took off 3 bases at V and 9 bases at J, with 9 bases between the two ends. CDR3 DNA sequence: TGTGCTAGTGGTTTCTCAGTCCCGCCCCAGCATTTT. It codes for CASGFSVPPQHF.

The V call is TRBV30, the J call TRBJ1-1; 8 positions agree with TRBD1. The CDR3 runs 13 residues. Trimming cost V 0 bases and J 11 bases; bases outside gene matches: 8. The germline V gene encodes CDR1 GTSNPN and CDR2 SVGIG (reference sequence). The CDR3 region has the DNA TGTGCCTGGAGTGTACAACAGGGGGGGGAGGCTTTCTTT. Translated, it gives CAWSVQQGGEAFF.

The chain recombines TRBV19 with TRBJ1-2; 9 bases are shared with TRBD1. The CDR3 is 14 residues long. V shed 5 bases and J 10 bases; nucleotides not matched to a gene: 11. Germline CDR1 reads LNHDA; CDR2 reads SQIVND (reference sequence). The CDR3 nucleotides are TGTGCCAGTAGTCCTGCCGGGACAGGGCTAGACTACACCTTC. Encoded protein: CASSPAGTGLDYTF. The whole variable domain, filled in from reference TRBV19 and TRBJ1-2, reads DGGITQSPKYLFRKEGQNVTLSCEQNLNHDAMYWYRQDPGQGLRLIYYSQIVNDFQKGDIAEGYSVSREKKESFPLTVTSAQKNPTAFYLCASSPAGTGLDYTFGSGTRLTVV.

This clone was observed a few times. V usage is TRBV14 and J usage is TRBJ1-1, with unresolved D. Germline CDR1 SGHDN, CDR2 FVKESK. Trimming shortened V by 5 bases and J by 7 bases, and 8 bases separated the two germline ends. This CDR3 contains 11 residues. The CDR3 spells CASSGSFEAFF. DNA for the CDR3: TGTGCCAGCAGCGGGAGTTTTGAAGCTTTCTTT.

The sample holds a few counts of this clone. The V call is TRBV7-8, the J call TRBJ1-1, with a weak D call TRBD1 (5 bases). The CDR3 spans 14 residues. Germline values: CDR1 SGHVS, CDR2 FQNEAQ. Deletions cut 5 bases from V and 4 bases from J, with 14 bases between. The CDR3 here is CASSLQGGGTEAFF. The CDR3 DNA sequence: TGTGCCAGCAGCCTTCAGGGAGGTGGCACTGAAGCTTTCTTT.

This clone has only one observation. The rearrangement joins TRBV18 to TRBJ2-7; D remains unclear. The CDR3 totals 15 residues. Between the trimmed V and J ends, which lost 1 base and 5 bases, there was a span of 15 bases. Germline V gene sequence: CDR1 KGHSH, CDR2 LQKENI. For the CDR3, the DNA is TGTGCCAGCTCACCACAGTTCGGCAGGCTGCACGAGCAGTACTTC. Translating gives CASSPQFGRLHEQYF.

The sample holds a few counts of this clone. The chain joins TRBV6-2 or TRBV6-3 to TRBJ2-3; 12 nucleotides match TRBD2. The CDR3 runs to 15 residues. The V segment lost 2 bases and the J segment 3 bases; nucleotides outside the gene matches: 0. CDR1 is MNHEY, CDR2 SVGEGT, per germline. The DNA of the CDR3 is TGTGCCAGCAGTTACGGACTAGCGGGGACAGATACGCAGTATTTT. Protein: CASSYGLAGTDTQYF.

The V and J genes are TRBV10-3 and TRBJ2-7, with 8 bases matching TRBD1. The length of the CDR3 is 17 residues. The V gene end was trimmed by 0 bases and the J gene end by 1 base; junction bases not matched to a gene: 8. CDR1 is ENHRY and CDR2 is SYGVKD in the germline V gene. The CDR3 loop reads CAISESGRGLSSYEQYF. CDR3 nucleotides: TGTGCCATCAGTGAGTCGGGCAGGGGGCTTAGTTCCTACGAGCAGTACTTC.

The gene calls are TRBV2 and TRBJ2-2, with D perhaps matching TRBD1 (6 bases). Germline V gene sequence: CDR1 SNHLY, CDR2 FYNNEI. CDR3 size: 14 residues. Trimming took off 6 bases at V and 7 bases at J, with 15 bases between the two ends. The DNA for the CDR3 is TGTGCCAGCAGCAGGGGAAGTCGGGGCGGGGAGCTGTTTTTT. Amino acids: CASSRGSRGGELFF.

The J gene is TRBJ1-6, the V gene TRBV2; D gene ambiguous. Deletions cut 6 bases from V and 7 bases from J, with 16 bases between. This CDR3 comprises 15 residues. Germline-derived CDR1 and CDR2 are SNHLY and FYNNEI. The CDR3 nucleotides read TGTGCCAGCAGAGCTTGGGCGGAGCGGAATTCACCCCTCCACTTT. This translates into CASRAWAERNSPLHF.

The chain combines TRBV11-2 with TRBJ1-6, with 11 nucleotides matching TRBD1. J lost 8 bases, V lost 4 bases, and 10 bases had no gene match. CDR3 size: 17 residues. Germline V CDR1 and CDR2: SGHAT, FQNNGV. For the CDR3, the DNA is TGTGCCAGCAGCTCCCTCGGACAGGGGGCGGCTTATTCACCCCTCCACTTT. Its protein is CASSSLGQGAAYSPLHF.

The gene calls are TRBV6-5 and TRBJ1-1; D unclear. The CDR3 is 12 residues long. Looked up from germline, CDR1 is MNHEY and CDR2 is SVGAGI. Between the trimmed V and J ends, which lost 5 bases and 7 bases, there was a span of 11 bases. The CDR3 region has the DNA TGTGCCAGCAGTAACCTCCGGGGTGAAGCTTTCTTT. This codes for CASSNLRGEAFF.

The chain carries TRBV6-5 and TRBJ1-2, with 7 bases identical to TRBD1. CDR3 length: 15 residues. The ends lost 0 bases at V and 4 bases at J; junction bases unmatched: 5. Germline V gene data show CDR1 as MNHEY and CDR2 as SVGAGI. CDR3 amino acids: CASSYSGQGGYGYTF. For the CDR3, the DNA is TGTGCCAGCAGTTACTCCGGGCAGGGGGGCTATGGCTACACCTTC.

In DNA, the CDR3 is TGTGCCATCACTCCTAGGGGGGGGGTTGGCAATGAGCAGTTCTTC. This codes for CAITPRGGVGNEQFF. The rearrangement joins TRBV10-3 to TRBJ2-1; TRBD2 might be the D (7 bases). Germline CDR1 is ENHRY and CDR2 is SYGVKD. The CDR3 loop spans 15 amino acids. V gave up 7 bases and J gave up 6 bases, with 19 bases separating them.